This TCR beta chain was identified during a study of OX40 agonist ivuxolimab in advanced cancers. Clones were sequenced by immunoSEQ multiplex PCR, and TCRdb holds only the in-frame ones, with some missing. This table has 90,000 to 100,000 clones, about 96% appearing once. Blood got drawn at baseline, again on cycle 4 day 1, and then on cycle 7 day 1. Trimming shortened V by 2 bases and J by 3 bases, and 10 bases separated the two germline ends. Germline V CDR1 and CDR2: LNHDA, SQIVND (reference sequence). The CDR3 length is 14 residues. The sequence was collected from an adult with an advanced solid tumor such as melanoma, head and neck, liver or kidney cancer. Sequenced material: CD4+ or CD8+ T cells sorted from blood, taken in a trial of the OX40 agonist ivuxolimab. The chain recombines TRBV19 with TRBJ1-2, with a weak D call TRBD1 (5 bases). CDR3 sequence reads: CASSIQGLDYGYTF. The CDR3 nucleotides read TGTGCCAGTAGTATACAGGGTCTTGACTATGGCTACACCTTC.